One and the same sample provided the 28 T cell receptor beta chains below, sequenced in a study of blood T cell repertoires in COVID-19 (dated by TCRdb to the early 2020s). The method behind the library was the immunoSEQ multiplex PCR assay. Held by TCRdb, this immuneACCESS table contains in-frame sequences only and omits some clones. Under half of the omission traces to an unresolved V gene where checked; the cause of the rest is unknown. The sample table shows some 94,000 clones, and approximately 70% are seen once. The top ten constitute about 22% of the sample. Sequencing input: peripheral blood. These receptors came from a woman in her fifties or sixties in a cohort sampled during active or convalescent COVID-19.

This chain joins TRBV18 and TRBJ2-2; 10 nucleotides agree with TRBD2. The CDR3 extends over 18 amino acids. V was pared by 0 bases and J by 5 bases, with 9 bases of the junction left unmatched. Germline lookup yields CDR1 KGHSH and CDR2 LQKENI. DNA of the CDR3: TGTGCCAGCTCACCACCTACGCTAGCGGGGGCCCGAACCGGGGAGCTGTTTTTT. It encodes CASSPPTLAGARTGELFF.

This chain uses TRBV28 with TRBJ2-7; D is perhaps TRBD1 (5 bases). Trimming took off 2 bases at V and 1 base at J, with 6 bases between the two ends. The length of the CDR3 is 13 residues. Per germline, CDR1 MDHEN and CDR2 SYDVKM. The CDR3 nucleotides read TGTGCCAGCAGTTTAAGACAGTCCTACGAGCAGTACTTC. Translation: CASSLRQSYEQYF.

The gene calls are TRBV4-2 and TRBJ1-1; maybe TRBD1 (5 bases). Germline CDR1 LGHNA, CDR2 YNFKEQ. Trimming removed 1 base at V and 1 base at J, with 13 bases between. The CDR3 is 16 amino acids. This chain's CDR3 is CASSQANGGTNTEAFF. DNA for the CDR3: TGTGCCAGCAGCCAAGCTAATGGGGGGACGAACACTGAAGCTTTCTTT.

The J gene is TRBJ2-7, the V gene TRBV5-6, with D uncertain. The CDR3 totals 13 residues. Germline values: CDR1 SGHDT, CDR2 YYEEEE. V lost 0 bases to trimming and J lost 7 bases, with 11 bases between them. The CDR3 here is CASSLVRRGEQYF. CDR3 coding DNA: TGTGCCAGCAGCTTGGTAAGGAGAGGAGAGCAGTACTTC.

This clone showed up just a few times. The V gene is TRBV25-1, the J gene TRBJ1-6, with a tentative D call TRBD1 (5 bases). This CDR3 region has 18 residues. Looked up from germline, CDR1 is MGHDK and CDR2 is SYGVNS. Trimming took 1 base from V and 2 from J, leaving 15 bases between them. This CDR3 reads CASSEFGRGATYNSPLHF. CDR3 in DNA: TGTGCCAGCAGTGAATTTGGGAGGGGCGCGACCTATAATTCACCCCTCCACTTT. Variable domain in full (rest from reference TRBV25-1 and TRBJ1-6): EADIYQTPRYLVIGTGKKITLECSQTMGHDKMYWYQQDPGMELHLIHYSYGVNSTEKGDLSSESTVSRIRTEHFPLTLESARPSHTSQYLCASSEFGRGATYNSPLHFGNGTRLTVT.

The chain uses TRBV30 and TRBJ2-7, with 10 bases fitting TRBD1. The CDR3 has 13 amino acids. Germline V lookup: CDR1 GTSNPN, CDR2 SVGIG (reference sequence). The ends lost 1 base at V and 5 bases at J; junction bases unmatched: 2. For the CDR3, the DNA is TGTGCCTGGAGTGCCGGACAGGGGGACGAGCAGTACTTC. Translating it yields CAWSAGQGDEQYF.

V usage is TRBV5-1 and J usage is TRBJ1-5; 8 bases align to TRBD1. CDR3 size: 17 residues. Trimming removed 4 bases from V and 2 bases from J; junction bases left unmatched: 11. Germline V gene sequence: CDR1 SGHRS, CDR2 YFSETQ. The CDR3 spells CASSLGTGTGGNQPQHF. DNA of the CDR3: TGCGCCAGCAGCCTGGGTACCGGGACAGGTGGCAATCAGCCCCAGCATTTT.

J is TRBJ2-7 and V is TRBV13; possible D gene TRBD1, 6 bases. CDR3 size: 15 residues. Trimming removed 4 bases from V and 0 bases from J, with 13 bases in between. The V gene's germline CDR1 is PRHDT and CDR2 FYEKMQ (reference sequence). DNA for the CDR3: TGTGCCAGCAGCTCCGAAGGACAGAGCTCCTACGAGCAGTACTTC. Translation: CASSSEGQSSYEQYF.

Written as DNA, the CDR3 is TGCAGTGCGATCCAGGCAGATACGCAGTATTTT. This gives the protein CSAIQADTQYF. This rearrangement joins TRBV20-1 to TRBJ2-3, with D unclear. This CDR3 contains 11 residues. V lost 6 bases and J 4 bases, leaving 8 bases between the germline ends. Germline CDR1 DFQATT, CDR2 SNEGSKA (reference sequence).

V usage is TRBV7-8 and J usage is TRBJ1-5; D uncertain. V dropped 1 base and J dropped 6 bases, with 7 bases sitting between them. Germline V gene sequence: CDR1 SGHVS, CDR2 FQNEAQ. This CDR3 has 13 residues. The CDR3 sequence is CASSLVSGQPQHF. Here the CDR3 DNA reads TGTGCCAGCAGCTTAGTTTCGGGTCAGCCCCAGCATTTT.

The J gene is TRBJ1-6, the V gene TRBV6-2 or TRBV6-3, with 8 bases identical to TRBD1. Looked up from germline, CDR1 is MNHEY and CDR2 is SVGEGT. This CDR3 comprises 16 residues. V gave up 3 bases and J gave up 5 bases; unmatched junction bases: 6. The CDR3 spells CASSYSGGRHNSPLHF. The CDR3 DNA is TGTGCCAGCAGTTATTCAGGGGGCCGGCATAATTCACCCCTCCACTTT.

The chain recombines TRBV12-5 with TRBJ2-2, with D tentatively TRBD1 (5 bases). The CDR3 extends over 14 amino acids. Germline-derived CDR1 and CDR2 are LGHNT and FRNRAP. V was trimmed by 3 bases and J by 4 bases, leaving 9 bases between them. CDR3 sequence (DNA): TGTGCTAGTGGTTTATGGGGCAGCACCGGGGAGCTGTTTTTT. This encodes CASGLWGSTGELFF.

V and J are TRBV24-1 and TRBJ2-7, with 8 bases fitting TRBD1. Germline lookup yields CDR1 KGHDR and CDR2 SFDVKD. V dropped 3 bases and J dropped 6; count of bases not matched to a gene: 9. This CDR3 comprises 15 residues. This CDR3 reads CATSDVQGAISEQYF. As DNA, the CDR3 is TGTGCCACCAGTGATGTTCAGGGGGCAATATCCGAGCAGTACTTC.

The chain uses TRBV20-1 and TRBJ2-5; TRBD2 is a possible D gene (7 bases). This CDR3 contains 18 residues. Germline-derived CDR1 and CDR2 are DFQATT and SNEGSKA (reference sequence). The V and J ends lost 3 bases and 1 base respectively, with 24 bases between them. CDR3 sequence: CSASSSPRGRGIQETQYF. The CDR3 DNA reads as TGCAGTGCTAGTTCTTCTCCGCGGGGGCGGGGGATCCAAGAGACCCAGTACTTC.

The chain couples TRBV9 to TRBJ1-4; 7 positions agree with TRBD1. Germline lookup yields CDR1 SGDLS and CDR2 YYNGEE. This CDR3 region has 16 residues. The J segment lost 5 bases and the V segment lost 4 bases, leaving 11 bases of the junction unmatched. For the CDR3, the DNA is TGTGCCAGCAGCCCCCGCGTGGGACAGTCGAATGAAAAACTGTTTTTT. It yields the protein CASSPRVGQSNEKLFF.

The chain uses TRBV4-1 and TRBJ1-1; tentative D call: TRBD1 (5 bases). V was shortened by 2 bases and J by 0 bases, with 10 bases between the two germline ends. The CDR3 runs to 15 residues. Per the germline V gene, CDR1 is MGHRA and CDR2 is YSYEKL. CDR3 DNA sequence: TGCGCCAGCAGCCAAAAGACAGCTTTGAACACTGAAGCTTTCTTT. Translation gives CASSQKTALNTEAFF.

This clone occurred a few times. The genes are TRBV27 and TRBJ1-1; TRBD1 agrees at 8 bases. Germline V gene lookup returns CDR1 MNHEY and CDR2 SMNVEV (reference sequence). The CDR3 is 15 residues long. The V and J ends lost 3 bases and 4 bases, in that order; junction bases with no gene match: 7. For the CDR3, the DNA is TGTGCCAGCAGTTTCTACGGACAGGGCGGCACTGAAGCTTTCTTT. This sequence encodes CASSFYGQGGTEAFF.

This clone was seen just once. The V gene is TRBV7-8, the J gene TRBJ2-5; tentative D call: TRBD2 (5 bases). V gave up 1 base and J gave up 7 bases, with 13 bases separating them. The CDR3 is 14 residues long. CDR1 is SGHVS and CDR2 is FQNEAQ in the germline V gene. The CDR3 DNA reads TGTGCCAGCAGCTTAGAGGCAGCCGCGGGGACCCAGTACTTC. It yields the protein CASSLEAAAGTQYF. The variable domain in full, with the rest retrieved from reference TRBV7-8 and TRBJ2-5, is GAGVSQSPRYKVAKRGQDVALRCDPISGHVSLFWYQQALGQGPEFLTYFQNEAQLDKSGLPSDRFFAERPEGSVSTLKIQRTQQEDSAVYLCASSLEAAAGTQYFGPGTRLLVL.

J is TRBJ2-2 and V is TRBV7-3, with TRBD1 identical over 7 bases. The V and J ends lost 5 bases and 0 bases, in that order; junction bases with no gene match: 9. This CDR3 has 17 residues. CDR1 is SGHTA, CDR2 FQGTGA, per germline. The CDR3 region has the DNA TGTGCCAGCAGCCCGGGACAGATCCAATCGAACACCGGGGAGCTGTTTTTT. This gives the protein CASSPGQIQSNTGELFF.

The chain links TRBV4-2 to TRBJ2-1, with D perhaps TRBD1 (6 bases). V lost 1 base and J 1 base, leaving 8 bases between the germline ends. CDR3 length: 15 residues. Germline assignment: CDR1 LGHNA and CDR2 YNFKEQ. The CDR3 reads CASSQAQGSYNEQFF. The CDR3 DNA reads as TGTGCCAGCAGCCAAGCCCAGGGGTCCTACAATGAGCAGTTCTTC.

V is TRBV27 and J is TRBJ2-1, with a weak D call TRBD1 (6 bases). Trimming removed 3 bases from V and 8 bases from J, with 29 bases in between. Germline CDR1 and CDR2: MNHEY and SMNVEV (reference sequence). The CDR3 extends over 19 amino acids. The CDR3: CASSFHLPQTGLKRDEQFF. CDR3 nucleotide sequence: TGTGCCAGCAGTTTCCACCTACCCCAGACAGGTCTAAAGAGGGATGAGCAGTTCTTC.

This clone was seen just once. V is TRBV7-9 and J is TRBJ1-4, with TRBD1 matching over 9 bases. This CDR3 comprises 15 residues. V was clipped by 7 bases and J by 0 bases; unmatched bases: 3. Germline V lookup: CDR1 SEHNR, CDR2 FQNEAQ (reference sequence). DNA of the CDR3: TGTGCCAGCACCCGACAGGGGGCAACTAATGAAAAACTGTTTTTT. Amino acids: CASTRQGATNEKLFF. Using reference TRBV7-9 and TRBJ1-4 for the parts outside the CDR3, the full variable domain is DTGVSQNPRHKITKRGQNVTFRCDPISEHNRLYWYRQTLGQGPEFLTYFQNEAQLEKSRLLSDRFSAERPKGSFSTLEIQRTEQGDSAMYLCASTRQGATNEKLFFGSGTQLSVL.

CDR3 sequence reads: CACTGQGALYGYTF. The CDR3 region has the DNA TGTGCCTGCACCGGACAGGGGGCCCTCTATGGCTACACCTTC. The V call is TRBV30, the J call TRBJ1-2; TRBD1 agrees at 11 bases. V trimming: 6 bases; J trimming: 4 bases; junction bases outside the gene matches: 7. The CDR3 consists of 14 residues. Per germline, CDR1 GTSNPN and CDR2 SVGIG (reference sequence).

This clone was seen only a few times. DNA for the CDR3: TGTGCCAGCAGCTTATCCGGGGATGGGGCCAACGTCCTGACTTTC. Protein product: CASSLSGDGANVLTF. The genes are TRBV7-2 and TRBJ2-6; D might be TRBD2 (5 bases). Germline V gene data show CDR1 as SGHTA and CDR2 as FQGNSA. The length of the CDR3 is 15 residues. The V gene lost 2 bases and the J gene lost 3 bases, with 8 bases spanning the gap.

The table lists this clone with a few counts. The rearrangement joins TRBV5-4 to TRBJ1-2; maybe TRBD1 (6 bases). Germline V gene sequence: CDR1 SGHNT, CDR2 YYREEE (reference sequence). The V gene lost 4 bases and the J gene lost 7 bases, with 14 bases spanning the gap. The CDR3 sequence is 13 residues long. In DNA form, the CDR3 reads TGTGCCAGCAGCAAGGACAGAATTAGTGGCTACACCTTC. It is translated as CASSKDRISGYTF. The variable domain in full, completed from reference TRBV5-4 and TRBJ1-2, reads ETGVTQSPTHLIKTRGQQVTLRCSSQSGHNTVSWYQQALGQGPQFIFQYYREEENGRGNFPPRFSGLQFPNYSSELNVNALELDDSALYLCASSKDRISGYTFGSGTRLTVV.

This clone was counted between two and nine times. V gene TRBV5-4 combines with J gene TRBJ1-1, with D tentatively TRBD1 (5 bases). The CDR3 is 16 residues long. Trimming left V 3 bases short and J 0 bases short, with 15 bases between. The germline V gene encodes CDR1 SGHNT and CDR2 YYREEE (reference sequence). In nucleotides, the CDR3 is TGTGCCAGCAGCTCAACCGTGACAGTTCTGAACACTGAAGCTTTCTTT. Its translation is CASSSTVTVLNTEAFF.

This chain connects TRBV5-1 to TRBJ2-3; D is unclear. The germline gives CDR1 SGHRS, CDR2 YFSETQ. This CDR3 region has 14 residues. V was trimmed by 0 bases and J by 1 base, leaving 6 bases between them. Written as DNA, the CDR3 is TGCGCCAGCAGCTTGGCCGGTGGCACAGATACGCAGTATTTT. It translates to CASSLAGGTDTQYF.

This chain uses TRBV6-5 with TRBJ1-5; the D gene is possibly TRBD1 (5 bases). CDR1 and CDR2 from the germline V gene are MNHEY and SVGAGI. Trimming removed 11 bases at V and 3 bases at J, with 14 bases between. The CDR3 has 13 residues. This CDR3 reads CAGRGEVNQPQHF. Here the CDR3 DNA reads TGTGCCGGCCGGGGGGAGGTCAATCAGCCCCAGCATTTT.